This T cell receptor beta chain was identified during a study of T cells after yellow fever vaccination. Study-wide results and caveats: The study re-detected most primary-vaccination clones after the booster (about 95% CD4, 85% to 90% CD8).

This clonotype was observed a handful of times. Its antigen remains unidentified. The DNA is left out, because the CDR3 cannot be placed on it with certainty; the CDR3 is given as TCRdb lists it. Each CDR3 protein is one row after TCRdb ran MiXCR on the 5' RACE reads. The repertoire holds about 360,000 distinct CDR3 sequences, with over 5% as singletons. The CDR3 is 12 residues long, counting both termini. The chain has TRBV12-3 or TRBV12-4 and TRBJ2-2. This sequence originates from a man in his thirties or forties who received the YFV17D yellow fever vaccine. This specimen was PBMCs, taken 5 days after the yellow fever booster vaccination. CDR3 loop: CASSFAQGAVFF.